The TCR beta chain under discussion was sequenced for a study of blood T cell repertoires in COVID-19. Study information: Sample material is recorded as cDNA or gDNA derived from T cells, B-cell-depleted T cells, or PBMCs.

The CDR3 totals 15 residues. Germline V gene data show CDR1 as SGHTA and CDR2 as FQGNSA. The J segment lost 5 bases and the V segment lost 1 base, leaving 1 base of the junction unmatched. As processed by the authors: The authors estimated nucleated cell counts from reference gene primer amplification. The repertoire was sequenced with immunoSEQ multiplex PCR; TCRdb's copy has only in-frame clones and lacks some. From that table come the V and J calls and clone size; the DNA was used to work out D and trimming. The table has approximately 110,000 clones, 65% to 75% seen once; the top ten hold approximately 5.9%.

The sequence derives from a man at least 80 years old with acute or convalescent COVID-19. V usage is TRBV7-2 and J usage is TRBJ2-2; the match to TRBD2 covers 10 bases. Sequencing was carried out using peripheral blood. The CDR3 nucleotides read TGTGCCAGCAGCTTAGTGACTAGCGGGACCGGGGAGCTGTTTTTT. Translation gives CASSLVTSGTGELFF.